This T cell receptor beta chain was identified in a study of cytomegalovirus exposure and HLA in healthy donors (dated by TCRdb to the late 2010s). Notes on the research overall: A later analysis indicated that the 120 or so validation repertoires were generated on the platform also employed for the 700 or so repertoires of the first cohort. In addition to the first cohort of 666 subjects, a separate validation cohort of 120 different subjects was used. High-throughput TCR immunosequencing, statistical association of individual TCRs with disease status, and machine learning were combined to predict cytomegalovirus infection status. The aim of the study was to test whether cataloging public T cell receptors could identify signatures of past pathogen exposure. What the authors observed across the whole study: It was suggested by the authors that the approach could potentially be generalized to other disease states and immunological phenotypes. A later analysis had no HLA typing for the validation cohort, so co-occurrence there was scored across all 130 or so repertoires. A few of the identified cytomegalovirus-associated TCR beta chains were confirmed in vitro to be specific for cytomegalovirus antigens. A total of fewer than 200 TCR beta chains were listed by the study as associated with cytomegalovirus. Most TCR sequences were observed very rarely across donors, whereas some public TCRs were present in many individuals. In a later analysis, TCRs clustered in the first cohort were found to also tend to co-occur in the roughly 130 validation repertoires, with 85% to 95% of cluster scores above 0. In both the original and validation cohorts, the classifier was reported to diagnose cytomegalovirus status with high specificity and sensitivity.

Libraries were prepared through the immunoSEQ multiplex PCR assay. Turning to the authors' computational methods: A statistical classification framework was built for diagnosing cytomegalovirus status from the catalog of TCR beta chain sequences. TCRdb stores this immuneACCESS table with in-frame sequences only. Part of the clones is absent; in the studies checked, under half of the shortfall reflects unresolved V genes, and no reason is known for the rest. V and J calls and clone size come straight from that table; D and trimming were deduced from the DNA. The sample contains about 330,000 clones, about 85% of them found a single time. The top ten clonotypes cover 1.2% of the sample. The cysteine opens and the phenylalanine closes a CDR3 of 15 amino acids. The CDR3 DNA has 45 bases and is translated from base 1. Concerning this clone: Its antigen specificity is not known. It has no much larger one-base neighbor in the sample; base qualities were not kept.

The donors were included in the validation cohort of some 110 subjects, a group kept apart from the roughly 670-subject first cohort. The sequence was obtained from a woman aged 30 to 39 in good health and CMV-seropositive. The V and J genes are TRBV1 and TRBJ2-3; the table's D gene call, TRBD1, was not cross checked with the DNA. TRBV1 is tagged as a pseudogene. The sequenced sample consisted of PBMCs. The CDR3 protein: CTSSPWDRGLDTQYF. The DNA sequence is TGCACCAGCAGCCCCTGGGACAGGGGACTGGATACGCAGTATTTT.